Listed below are T cell receptor beta chains from one sample, sequenced in a study of cytotoxic CD8 clonotypes in ibrutinib-treated CLL. TCRdb's copy holds only in-frame clones and misses some; the assay was immunoSEQ multiplex PCR. The sample includes 250,000 to 350,000 clones, roughly three quarters of them seen just once. The sample in question was PBMCs, obtained at disease progression, from a patient treated with ibrutinib. Source of these receptors: a human donor with chronic lymphocytic leukemia. Both conserved end residues are part of each CDR3. A D gene is named only where the DNA matches it firmly. Expanded clones get a size class; other rows say once, few or many, or leave the size out.

>TRBJ2-7|TRBV4-1|TRBD2|-
CASSQVGLAGAAYEQYF
TGCGCCAGCAGCCAAGTGGGACTAGCGGGCGCCGCCTACGAGCAGTACTTC
>TRBJ1-1|TRBV27|-|-
CASVSAGTPEAFF
TGTGCCAGCGTCTCCGCAGGCACCCCTGAAGCTTTCTTT
>TRBJ2-2|TRBV7-9|-|once
CASSPRGQGSVTGELFF
TGTGCCAGCAGCCCTCGGGGGCAGGGATCAGTTACCGGGGAGCTGTTTTTT
>TRBJ2-1|TRBV12-5|TRBD1|once
CASGRRQGASYNEQFF
TGTGCTAGTGGTCGACGACAGGGGGCTTCCTACAATGAGCAGTTCTTC
>TRBJ1-2|TRBV19|-|few
CASSIDWTGGYGYTF
TGTGCCAGTAGTATAGATTGGACGGGGGGCTATGGCTACACCTTC
>TRBJ2-2|TRBV4-1|TRBD2|-
CASSQEKLAGVTGELFF
TGCGCCAGCAGCCAAGAGAAACTAGCGGGAGTCACCGGGGAGCTGTTTTTT
>TRBJ2-6|TRBV13|-|-
CASSLGGIPGANVLTF
TGTGCCAGCAGCTTAGGGGGCATCCCTGGGGCCAACGTCCTGACTTTC
>TRBJ2-7|TRBV4-1|-|-
CASSQDPDRRNEQYF
TGCGCCAGCAGCCAAGATCCCGACAGGAGAAACGAGCAGTACTTC
>TRBJ2-1|TRBV9|-|-
CASSVGSNSWDEQFF
TGTGCCAGCAGCGTAGGGTCGAATAGCTGGGATGAGCAGTTCTTC
>TRBJ2-7|TRBV2|TRBD2|-
CASRLNPGLAGGGEQYF
TGTGCCAGCAGGTTAAACCCGGGACTAGCGGGAGGTGGAGAGCAGTACTTC
>TRBJ2-1|TRBV5-1|-|-
CASRSPGWSANEQFF
TGCGCCAGCCGTTCCCCCGGGTGGTCTGCAAATGAGCAGTTCTTC
>TRBJ2-7|TRBV25-1|-|-
CASSDSGGTSEQYF
TGTGCCAGCAGTGACTCTGGGGGGACATCGGAGCAGTACTTC
>TRBJ2-5|TRBV5-1|-|once
CASSRDGCQETQYF
TGCGCCAGCAGCCGGGACGGGTGCCAAGAGACCCAGTACTTC
>TRBJ1-2|TRBV6-5|-|-
CASSYGQLGADGYTF
TGTGCCAGCAGTTACGGCCAGCTGGGGGCTGATGGCTACACCTTC
>TRBJ1-5|TRBV7-2|-|-
CASSLAEEQPQHF
TGTGCCAGCAGCTTAGCGGAGGAACAGCCCCAGCATTTT
>TRBJ2-7|TRBV19|-|-
CASSIGLNYEQYF
TGTGCCAGTAGTATTGGACTCAACTACGAGCAGTACTTC
>TRBJ2-3|TRBV7-9|-|-
CASSLAPTDTQYF
TGTGCCAGCAGCTTAGCACCCACAGATACGCAGTATTTT
>TRBJ1-6|TRBV6-6|TRBD1|-
CASSGTGLNSPLHF
TGTGCCAGCAGTGGGACAGGGCTTAATTCACCCCTCCACTTT
>TRBJ1-5|TRBV18|-|-
CASSQEAGTYSNQPQHF
TGTGCCAGCTCACAAGAGGCAGGGACTTATAGCAATCAGCCCCAGCATTTT
>TRBJ2-7|TRBV27|-|-
CASAPREPLGYEQYF
TGTGCCAGCGCCCCAAGGGAACCACTTGGATACGAGCAGTACTTC
>TRBJ2-7|TRBV29-1|-|-
CSVRGTISYEQYF
TGCAGCGTTAGGGGGACAATCTCCTACGAGCAGTACTTC
>TRBJ1-2|TRBV6-6|TRBD1|-
CASGTVNYGYTF
TGTGCCAGCGGGACAGTGAACTATGGCTACACCTTC
>TRBJ2-1|TRBV28|TRBD2|-
CASSSHSGGYNEQFF
TGTGCCAGCAGCTCACACAGCGGGGGTTACAATGAGCAGTTCTTC
>TRBJ2-1|TRBV10-1|-|-
CASTSDRYNEQFF
TGCGCCAGCACTAGCGACAGATACAATGAGCAGTTCTTC
>TRBJ2-2|TRBV10-3|TRBD1|-
CAISVDRDRPSGELFF
TGTGCCATCAGTGTCGACCGGGACAGGCCATCCGGGGAGCTGTTTTTT
>TRBJ2-7|TRBV2|TRBD1|-
CASRDRAPYEQYF
TGTGCCAGTAGGGACAGGGCTCCTTACGAGCAGTACTTC
>TRBJ1-2|TRBV5-1|-|-
CASSLESGYTF
TGCGCCAGCAGCTTGGAGAGTGGCTACACCTTC
>TRBJ1-2|TRBV5-1|TRBD1|-
CASSGGDPTGGQYGYTF
TGCGCCAGCAGCGGTGGAGACCCGACAGGGGGGCAGTATGGCTACACCTTC
>TRBJ2-7|TRBV18|TRBD2|-
CASSHGRAYEQYF
TGTGCCAGCTCTCACGGGAGGGCGTACGAGCAGTACTTC
>TRBJ2-3|TRBV27|-|-
CASSPLVGGTDTQYF
TGTGCCAGCAGTCCCCTGGTGGGAGGCACAGATACGCAGTATTTT
>TRBJ2-7|TRBV5-1|TRBD2|few
CASSGTGTSGNEQYF
TGCGCCAGCAGCGGCACCGGGACTAGCGGGAACGAGCAGTACTTC
>TRBJ2-5|TRBV29-1|-|-
CSVEGLGGPGETQYF
TGCAGCGTTGAAGGGCTTGGAGGGCCGGGGGAGACCCAGTACTTC
>TRBJ2-1|TRBV29-1|TRBD2|-
CSVELAGTREQFF
TGCAGCGTTGAATTAGCGGGTACGCGTGAGCAGTTCTTC
>TRBJ1-2|TRBV6-4|TRBD1|few
CASSDSTGIGYTF
TGTGCCAGCAGTGACTCGACAGGGATCGGCTACACCTTC
>TRBJ2-7|TRBV5-6|-|-
CASSLEGIPYEQYF
TGTGCCAGCAGCTTGGAGGGGATTCCCTACGAGCAGTACTTC
>TRBJ2-2|TRBV28|-|-
CASSLSLGTGELFF
TGTGCCAGCAGTTTATCTTTGGGCACCGGGGAGCTGTTTTTT
>TRBJ2-7|TRBV21-1|-|-
CASSKVPIYEQYF
TGTGCCAGCAGCAAAGTCCCGATATACGAGCAGTACTTC
>TRBJ1-2|TRBV2|-|once
CASSEGGGGYGYTF
TGTGCCAGCAGTGAAGGAGGGGGAGGCTATGGCTACACCTTC
>TRBJ2-3|TRBV15|-|-
CATSRVGPSTDTQYF
TGTGCCACCAGCAGAGTAGGACCGAGCACAGATACGCAGTATTTT
>TRBJ2-1|TRBV28|-|-
CASSPRWGHEQFF
TGTGCCAGCAGCCCCCGGTGGGGCCACGAGCAGTTCTTC
>TRBJ1-1|TRBV18|-|-
CASSPRWGSDDTEAFF
TGTGCCAGCTCACCCCGATGGGGTAGCGATGACACTGAAGCTTTCTTT
>TRBJ1-3|TRBV15|TRBD1|-
CATSRTGSGSGNTIYF
TGTGCCACCAGCAGGACAGGGAGCGGGTCTGGAAACACCATATATTTT
>TRBJ1-2|TRBV10-3|TRBD1|-
CAISSDRANYGYTF
TGTGCCATCAGTTCAGACAGGGCCAATTATGGCTACACCTTC
>TRBJ2-1|TRBV29-1|TRBD2|-
CSVVRGSYNEQFF
TGCAGCGTTGTTCGCGGGAGCTACAATGAGCAGTTCTTC
>TRBJ2-7|TRBV14|TRBD2|-
CASSPLAGVFSEQYF
TGTGCCAGCAGCCCTCTAGCGGGAGTTTTTTCCGAGCAGTACTTC
>TRBJ2-7|TRBV4-3|TRBD1|-
CASSQDRGTGYEQYF
TGCGCCAGCAGCCAAGATAGGGGGACAGGCTACGAGCAGTACTTC
>TRBJ2-7|TRBV2|TRBD1|-
CASKTGEFYEQYF
TGTGCCAGCAAGACAGGGGAGTTCTACGAGCAGTACTTC
>TRBJ1-1|TRBV7-9|TRBD1|once
CASSPLTPGTGGEAFF
TGTGCCAGCAGCCCCCTAACCCCTGGGACAGGGGGGGAAGCTTTCTTT
>TRBJ2-5|TRBV6-5|TRBD1|-
CASSWGQGGPETQYF
TGTGCCAGCAGTTGGGGACAGGGGGGTCCGGAGACCCAGTACTTC
>TRBJ2-5|TRBV6-1|-|-
CASSGPWGAVEETQYF
TGTGCCAGCAGTGGACCTTGGGGGGCGGTAGAAGAGACCCAGTACTTC